These 11 T cell receptor beta chains came from one sample sequenced in a study of shared clonotypes between healthy human individuals. The method was immunoSEQ multiplex PCR; TCRdb's version includes in-frame clones alone and lacks a portion of them. The sample has roughly 2 million clones; around 95% are singletons. The specimen was naive CD4+ T cells sorted from blood. The sample's subset: CD45RA+ positively selected. The receptors were sampled from a man younger than 35 in good health.

The chain is built from TRBV18 and TRBJ2-1; D is possibly TRBD2 (6 bases). CDR3 length: 14 residues. The V and J ends lost 0 bases and 5 bases respectively, with 8 bases between them. CDR1 KGHSH and CDR2 LQKENI come from the germline V gene. This chain's CDR3 is CASSPPGLNNEQFF. DNA for the CDR3: TGTGCCAGCTCACCACCGGGACTCAACAATGAGCAGTTCTTC.

This CDR3 reads CASLSHYEQYF. The CDR3, as DNA: TGTGCCAGCCTCTCCCACTACGAGCAGTACTTC. The V call is TRBV6-1, the J call TRBJ2-7; D not resolved. The V gene's germline CDR1 is MNHNS and CDR2 SASEGT. Trimming pared 8 bases from V and 3 bases from J, leaving 8 bases between. CDR3 size: 11 residues.

J is TRBJ2-5 and V is TRBV19; the match to TRBD1 covers 8 bases. Trimming at V came to 5 bases and at J to 3 bases, leaving 5 bases not matched to a gene. There are 14 residues in the CDR3. Germline V gene data show CDR1 as LNHDA and CDR2 as SQIVND (reference sequence). CDR3 sequence (DNA): TGTGCCAGTAGTCCACCAGGGGGCGAAGAGACCCAGTACTTC. Translation: CASSPPGGEETQYF.

The gene calls are TRBV6-5 and TRBJ2-7; TRBD1 matches at 8 bases. Germline V CDR1 and CDR2: MNHEY, SVGAGI. This CDR3 has 12 amino acids. V was clipped by 10 bases and J by 6 bases; unmatched bases: 8. This chain's CDR3 is CAINQGAGEQYF. CDR3 nucleotides: TGTGCCATCAACCAGGGGGCAGGCGAGCAGTACTTC.

CDR3 loop: CASRQLAGAYNEQFF. The CDR3 bases are TGTGCCAGCAGACAACTAGCGGGGGCCTACAATGAGCAGTTCTTC. The chain combines TRBV28 with TRBJ2-1; 11 nucleotides match TRBD2. V shed 6 bases and J 2 bases; nucleotides not matched to a gene: 3. CDR3 length equals 15 residues. Germline CDR1 MDHEN, CDR2 SYDVKM.

The chain employs TRBV11-3 and TRBJ2-2; 8 nucleotides line up with TRBD2. CDR3 length equals 14 residues. Trimming removed 5 bases from V and 6 bases from J; junction bases left unmatched: 5. CDR1 is SGHNT and CDR2 is YENEEA in the germline V gene. CDR3 DNA sequence: TGTGCCAGCAGCGCCCGGACTAGCTCCGGGGAGCTGTTTTTT. Translation: CASSARTSSGELFF.

For this clone: The same CDR3 also results from other DNA sequences found in this sample. The V gene is TRBV6-1, the J gene TRBJ1-5; the D is unclear. Germline V gene sequence: CDR1 MNHNS, CDR2 SASEGT. This CDR3 comprises 15 residues. Trimming removed 6 bases at V and 0 bases at J, with 12 bases between. The CDR3 sequence: CASSVPGLSNQPQHF. The CDR3 coding sequence is TGTGCCAGCAGCGTCCCGGGTCTTAGCAATCAGCCCCAGCATTTT.

About this clone itself: Other DNA variants within this sample encode the same CDR3. The V and J genes are TRBV5-1 and TRBJ1-5; D gene ambiguous. V was trimmed by 0 bases and J by 5 bases, leaving 6 bases between them. Germline V lookup: CDR1 SGHRS, CDR2 YFSETQ. This CDR3 contains 13 residues. CDR3 sequence (DNA): TGCGCCAGCAGCTTGGACGGGGATCAGCCCCAGCATTTT. Amino acids: CASSLDGDQPQHF.

This chain links TRBV25-1 with TRBJ2-5; TRBD2 is a possible D gene (5 bases). This CDR3 has 14 amino acids. V was trimmed by 8 bases and J by 4 bases, leaving 17 bases between them. Looked up from germline, CDR1 is MGHDK and CDR2 is SYGVNS. CDR3: CASFRGPRGETQYF. Written as DNA, the CDR3 is TGTGCCAGCTTTCGAGGCCCTCGGGGAGAGACCCAGTACTTC.

This clone came up a few times. This chain joins TRBV28 and TRBJ1-6; D not certain. Germline V gene sequence: CDR1 MDHEN, CDR2 SYDVKM. Trimming cost V 8 bases and J 8 bases, with 4 bases left between them. The CDR3 loop spans 10 amino acids. Here the CDR3 DNA reads TGTGCCAGCGGGTATTCACCCCTCCACTTT. Translation gives CASGYSPLHF.

The rearrangement uses TRBV21-1 and TRBJ1-2. TRBV21-1 is described as a pseudogene. The CDR3 runs to 16 residues. The CDR3 reads CASSKPRGKANYGYTF. CDR3 DNA: TGTGCCAGCAGCAAACCAAGAGGGAAAGCTAACTATGGCTACACCTTC.